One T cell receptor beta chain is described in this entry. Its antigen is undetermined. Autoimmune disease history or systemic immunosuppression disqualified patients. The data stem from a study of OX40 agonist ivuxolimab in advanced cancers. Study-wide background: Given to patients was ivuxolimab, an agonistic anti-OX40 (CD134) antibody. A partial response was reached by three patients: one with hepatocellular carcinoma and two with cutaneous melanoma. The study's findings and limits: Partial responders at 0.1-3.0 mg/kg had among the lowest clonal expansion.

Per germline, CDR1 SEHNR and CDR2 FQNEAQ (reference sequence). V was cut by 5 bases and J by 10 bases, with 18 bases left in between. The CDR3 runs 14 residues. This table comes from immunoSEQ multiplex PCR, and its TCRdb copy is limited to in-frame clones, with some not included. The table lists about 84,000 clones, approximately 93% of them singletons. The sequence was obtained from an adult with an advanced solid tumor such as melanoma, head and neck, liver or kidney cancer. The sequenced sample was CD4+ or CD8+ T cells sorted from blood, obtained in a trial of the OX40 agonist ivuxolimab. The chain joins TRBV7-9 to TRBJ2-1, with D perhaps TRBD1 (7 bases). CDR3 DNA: TGTGCCAGCAGCGTACGGGACAGACTAGTGGAGCAGTTCTTC. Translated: CASSVRDRLVEQFF.